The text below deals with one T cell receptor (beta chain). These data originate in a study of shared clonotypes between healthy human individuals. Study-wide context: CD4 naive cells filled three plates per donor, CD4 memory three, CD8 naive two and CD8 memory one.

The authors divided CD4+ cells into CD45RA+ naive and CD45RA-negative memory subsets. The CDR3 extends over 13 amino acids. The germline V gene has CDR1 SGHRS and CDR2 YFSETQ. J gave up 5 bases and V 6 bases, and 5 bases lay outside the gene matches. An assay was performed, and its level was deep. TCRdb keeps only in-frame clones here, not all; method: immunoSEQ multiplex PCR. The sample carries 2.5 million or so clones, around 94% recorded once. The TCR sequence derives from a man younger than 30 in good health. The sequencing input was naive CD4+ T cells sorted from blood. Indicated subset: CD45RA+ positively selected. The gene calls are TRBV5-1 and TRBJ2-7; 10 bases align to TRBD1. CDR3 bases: TGCGCCAGCATGGGACAGGGGTTCAACGAGCAGTACTTC. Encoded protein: CASMGQGFNEQYF.